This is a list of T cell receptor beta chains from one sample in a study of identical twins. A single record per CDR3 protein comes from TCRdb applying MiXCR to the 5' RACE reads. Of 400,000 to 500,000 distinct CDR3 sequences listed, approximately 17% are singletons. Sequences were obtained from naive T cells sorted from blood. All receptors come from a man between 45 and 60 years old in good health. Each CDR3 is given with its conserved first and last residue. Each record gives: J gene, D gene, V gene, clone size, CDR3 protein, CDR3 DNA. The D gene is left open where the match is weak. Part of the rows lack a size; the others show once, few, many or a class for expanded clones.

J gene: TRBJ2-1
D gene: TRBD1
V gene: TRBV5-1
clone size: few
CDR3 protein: CASSPGQGASYNEQFF
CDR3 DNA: TGCGCCAGCAGCCCGGGACAGGGGGCCTCCTACAATGAGCAGTTCTTC

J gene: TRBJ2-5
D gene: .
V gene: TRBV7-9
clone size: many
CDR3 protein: CASSYREMETQYF
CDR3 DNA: TGTGCCAGCAGCTACAGGGAGATGGAGACCCAGTACTTC

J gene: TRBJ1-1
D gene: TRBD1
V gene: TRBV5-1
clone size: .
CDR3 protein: CASSPWDRGRQTFF
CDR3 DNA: TGCGCCAGCAGCCCCTGGGACAGGGGGCGACAGACTTTCTTT

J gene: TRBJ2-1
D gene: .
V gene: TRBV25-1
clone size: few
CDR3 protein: CASSVVGGLDLYNEQFF
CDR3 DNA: TGTGCCAGCAGTGTCGTCGGCGGTCTAGACCTTTACAATGAGCAGTTCTTC

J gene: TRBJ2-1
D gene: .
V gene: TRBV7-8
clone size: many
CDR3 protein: CASSLMGGSLYNEQFF
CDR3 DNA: TGTGCCAGCAGCCTAATGGGGGGTAGTCTCTACAATGAGCAGTTCTTC

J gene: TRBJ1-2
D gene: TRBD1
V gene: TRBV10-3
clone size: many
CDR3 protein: CAIRGTDNYGYTF
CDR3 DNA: TGTGCCATCAGGGGGACAGATAACTATGGCTACACCTTC

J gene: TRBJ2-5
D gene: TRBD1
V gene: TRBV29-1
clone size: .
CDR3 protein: CSVEVGTGIETQYF
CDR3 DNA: TGCAGCGTTGAGGTCGGGACAGGGATCGAGACCCAGTACTTC

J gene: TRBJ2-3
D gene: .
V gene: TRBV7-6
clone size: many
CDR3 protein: CASSLSRHSTDTQYF
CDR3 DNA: TGTGCCAGCAGCTTAAGCAGGCATAGCACAGATACGCAGTATTTT

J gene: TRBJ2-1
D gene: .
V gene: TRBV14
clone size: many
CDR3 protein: CASSQDLGADSYNEQFF
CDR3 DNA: TGTGCCAGCAGCCAAGATTTAGGAGCGGATTCCTACAATGAGCAGTTCTTC

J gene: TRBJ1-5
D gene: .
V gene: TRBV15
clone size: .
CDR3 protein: CATSRDRRLKSGPQHF
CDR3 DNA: TGTGCCACCAGCAGAGATCGCCGCCTAAAGTCCGGGCCCCAGCATTTT

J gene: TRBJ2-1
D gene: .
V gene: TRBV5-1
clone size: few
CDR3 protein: CASSLVGGGNPYNEQFF
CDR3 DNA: TGCGCCAGCAGCTTGGTCGGGGGAGGTAACCCCTACAATGAGCAGTTCTTC

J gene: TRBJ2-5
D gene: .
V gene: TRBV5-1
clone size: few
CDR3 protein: CASSPLMGSETQYF
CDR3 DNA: TGCGCCAGCAGCCCCCTTATGGGCTCAGAGACCCAGTACTTC

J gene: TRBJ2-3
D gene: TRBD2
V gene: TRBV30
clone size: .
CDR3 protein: CAWSVWREADTQYF
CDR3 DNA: TGTGCCTGGAGTGTTTGGCGGGAGGCAGATACGCAGTATTTT

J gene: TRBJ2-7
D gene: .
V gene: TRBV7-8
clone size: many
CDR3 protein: CASSPRGTGSSYEQYF
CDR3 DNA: TGTGCCAGCAGCCCTAGAGGTACAGGGAGCTCCTACGAGCAGTACTTC